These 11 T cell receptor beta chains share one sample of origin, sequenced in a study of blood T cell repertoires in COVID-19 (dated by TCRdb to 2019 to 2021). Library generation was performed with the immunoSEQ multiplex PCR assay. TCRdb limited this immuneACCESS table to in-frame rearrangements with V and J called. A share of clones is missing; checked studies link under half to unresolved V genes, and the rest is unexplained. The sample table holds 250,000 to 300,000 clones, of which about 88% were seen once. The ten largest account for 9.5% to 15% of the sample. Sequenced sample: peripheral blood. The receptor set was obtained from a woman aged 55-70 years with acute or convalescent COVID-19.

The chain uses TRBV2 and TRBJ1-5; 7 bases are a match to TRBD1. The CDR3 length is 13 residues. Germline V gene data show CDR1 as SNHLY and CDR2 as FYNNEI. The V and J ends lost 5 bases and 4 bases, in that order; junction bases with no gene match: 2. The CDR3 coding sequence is TGTGCCAGCAGTACAGGGGAGAATCAGCCCCAGCATTTT. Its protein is CASSTGENQPQHF.

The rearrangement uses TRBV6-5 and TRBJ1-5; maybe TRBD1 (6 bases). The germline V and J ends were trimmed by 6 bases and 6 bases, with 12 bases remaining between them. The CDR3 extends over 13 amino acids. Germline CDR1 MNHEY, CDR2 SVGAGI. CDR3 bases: TGTGCCAGCAGGCACAGGGAGGGTCAGCCCCAGCATTTT. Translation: CASRHREGQPQHF.

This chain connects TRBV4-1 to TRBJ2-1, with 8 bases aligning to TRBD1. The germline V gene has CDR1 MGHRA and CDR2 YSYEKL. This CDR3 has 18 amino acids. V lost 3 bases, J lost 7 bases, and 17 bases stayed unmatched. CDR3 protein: CASSHELIRQGLYNEQFF. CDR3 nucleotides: TGCGCCAGCAGCCACGAACTCATACGACAGGGGCTATATAATGAGCAGTTCTTC.

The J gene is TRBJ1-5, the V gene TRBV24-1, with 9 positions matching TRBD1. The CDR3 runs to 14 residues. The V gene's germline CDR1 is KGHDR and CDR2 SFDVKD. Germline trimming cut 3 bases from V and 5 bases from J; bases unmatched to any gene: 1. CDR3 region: CATSDGTGYQPQHF. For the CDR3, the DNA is TGTGCCACCAGTGATGGGACAGGGTATCAGCCCCAGCATTTT.

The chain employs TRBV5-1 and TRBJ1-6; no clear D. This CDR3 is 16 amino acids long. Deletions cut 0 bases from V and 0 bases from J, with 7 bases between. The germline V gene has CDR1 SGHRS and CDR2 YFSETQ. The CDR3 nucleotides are TGCGCCAGCAGCTTGGTCCCGAGCTCCTATAATTCACCCCTCCACTTT. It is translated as CASSLVPSSYNSPLHF.

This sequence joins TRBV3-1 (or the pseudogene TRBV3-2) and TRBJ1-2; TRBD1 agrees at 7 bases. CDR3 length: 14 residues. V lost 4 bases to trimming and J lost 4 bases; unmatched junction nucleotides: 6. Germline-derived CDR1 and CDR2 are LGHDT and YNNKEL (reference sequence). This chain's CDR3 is CASSREGAGYGYTF. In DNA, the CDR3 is TGTGCCAGCAGCCGAGAGGGGGCCGGCTATGGCTACACCTTC.

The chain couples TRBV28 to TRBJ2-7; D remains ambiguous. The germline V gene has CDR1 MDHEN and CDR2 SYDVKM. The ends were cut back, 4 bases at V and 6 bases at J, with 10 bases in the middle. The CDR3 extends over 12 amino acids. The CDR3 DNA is TGTGCCAGCAGTTCCCCTCACTCCGAGCAGTACTTC. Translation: CASSSPHSEQYF.

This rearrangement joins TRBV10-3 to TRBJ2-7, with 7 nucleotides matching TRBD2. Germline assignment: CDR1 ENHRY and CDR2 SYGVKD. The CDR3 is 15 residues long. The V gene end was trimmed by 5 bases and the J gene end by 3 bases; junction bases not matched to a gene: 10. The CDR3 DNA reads TGTGCCATCAGTTACCCCGGGAGGCAGGGCTACGAGCAGTACTTC. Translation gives CAISYPGRQGYEQYF.

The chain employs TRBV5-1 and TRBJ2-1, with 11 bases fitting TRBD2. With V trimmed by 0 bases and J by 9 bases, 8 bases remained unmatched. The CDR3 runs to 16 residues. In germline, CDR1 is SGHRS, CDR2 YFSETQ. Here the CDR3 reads CASSLEASGRYGEQFF. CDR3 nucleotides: TGCGCCAGCAGCTTGGAGGCTAGCGGGAGGTACGGTGAGCAGTTCTTC. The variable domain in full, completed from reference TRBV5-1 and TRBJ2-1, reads KAGVTQTPRYLIKTRGQQVTLSCSPISGHRSVSWYQQTPGQGLQFLFEYFSETQRNKGNFPGRFSGRQFSNSRSEMNVSTLELGDSALYLCASSLEASGRYGEQFFGPGTRLTVL.

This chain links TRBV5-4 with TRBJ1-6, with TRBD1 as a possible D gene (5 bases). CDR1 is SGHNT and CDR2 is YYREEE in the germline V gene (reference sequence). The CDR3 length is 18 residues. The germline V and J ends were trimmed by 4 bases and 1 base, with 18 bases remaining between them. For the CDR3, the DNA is TGTGCCAGCAGCGGGGGGGGACGGTCCAGTTCCTATAATTCACCCCTCCACTTT. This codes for CASSGGGRSSSYNSPLHF. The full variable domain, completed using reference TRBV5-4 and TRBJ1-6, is ETGVTQSPTHLIKTRGQQVTLRCSSQSGHNTVSWYQQALGQGPQFIFQYYREEENGRGNFPPRFSGLQFPNYSSELNVNALELDDSALYLCASSGGGRSSSYNSPLHFGNGTRLTVT.

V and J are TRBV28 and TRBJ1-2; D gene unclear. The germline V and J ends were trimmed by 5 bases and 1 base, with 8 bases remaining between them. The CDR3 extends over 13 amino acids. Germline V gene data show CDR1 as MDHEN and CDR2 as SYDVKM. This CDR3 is CASSPTLNYGYTF. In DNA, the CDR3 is TGTGCCAGCAGTCCCACTCTTAACTATGGCTACACCTTC.